This TCR beta chain originates from a study of shared clonotypes between healthy human individuals (dated by TCRdb to 2018 to 2020). Notes on the research overall: Three men and two women, aged 18 to 49 years, made up the cohort. For each donor, CD4 naive and CD4 memory were each run on three plates, CD8 naive on two plates, and CD8 memory on one plate. To estimate repertoire size and how much clonotype sharing occurs between individuals, the study deeply sequenced the blood TCR repertoires of roughly 5 healthy adults. Libraries were prepared and TCR repertoires were sequenced by different laboratories using diverse techniques, in order to increase sequencing depth and limit assay-specific biases. Each donor's leukapheresis produced roughly between roughly 0.85 and 9.5 billion PBMCs. General study outcomes and caveats: Pairwise subsampling led to the expectation that sequencing depth would affect the degree of clonotype sharing among donors. Sampling was restricted to blood, and TCR repertoires in tissue are likely to differ from TCR repertoires in blood. Incomplete sequencing was indicated by rarefaction of sorted-subset datasets, despite the large sequencing depth. Because the study included only a small number of donors, the genetic and exposure-history diversity represented was limited. Higher generation probabilities were observed for clonotypes shared by all four sorted-subset donors than for non-shared clonotypes. Estimated clonotype richness was generally larger for naive than for memory subsets. Approximately 4.8% of naive CD4, 3.5% of naive CD8, about 2.1% of memory CD4, and 0.4% of memory CD8 clonotypes were shared across four donors.

Using the deep immunoSEQ assay, multiplex PCR amplified TCR CDR3 regions from genomic DNA. Extracted genomic DNA from each cell subset was distributed evenly across all wells of several immunoSEQ 96-well plates, and each plate was treated as a replicate. For sorted subsets, each replicate PCR was loaded with 200 to 250 ng genomic DNA, equivalent to 32,000 or so T cell genomes. Purified libraries were measured with a Qubit 3.0 fluorometer, size-checked on a Bioanalyzer 2100, and measured again with the KAPA Library Quantification kit. Each immunoSEQ 96-well plate was sequenced on its own single-read 150-cycle Illumina NextSeq 550 flow cell. On the study's bioinformatics: Because the immunoSEQ output included only junctional sequences and no quality scores, the filtering could not be the same as the filtering used for full-length reads. Sequences were annotated with PyIR, a Python wrapper for IgBLAST v1.9, using IMGT germline references to assign V/J genes and CDR3. Reads with weak V/J assignments (E-value above 1e-6), missing CDR3, stop codons, out-of-frame junctions, or ambiguous translated residues were removed. V3J clonotypes were defined as sequences sharing an identical inferred V gene, J gene, and CDR3 amino acid sequence. The percentage overlap between two repertoires was calculated by dividing the number of shared unique clonotypes by the size of the smaller repertoire. RTK rarefaction, the Chao1 estimator, and Recon v2.1 estimates of unobserved clonotypes were used to assess repertoire richness. Generation probabilities for all TCRbeta clonotypes obtained by the gDNA method from a handful of donors were computed using OLGA. TCRdb took over this immuneACCESS table, retaining in-frame rearrangements with V and J assigned. Such tables are incomplete; in checked studies, under half of the missing clones stem from an unresolved V gene, and the remainder is unexplained. Clonal size and the V and J genes are those of that table, whereas D and trimming came from the DNA. This sample lists fewer than 850,000 clones; less than 95% were detected once. Clones ranked in the top ten supply 30% to 40% of the sample.

Comments on this clone: Its antigen remains undetermined. Base qualities were left out, and no much larger clone turns up one base away.

Healthy HIV-negative adults with no recently reported acute infections or vaccinations were included as donors. Only Caucasian adults living in Nashville, Tennessee, USA were represented among the donors. CD8 memory samples consisted of magnetically selected CD45RO+ cells combined with CCR7-negative CD45RA+ effector memory (TemRA) cells. After blood collection by leukapheresis, PBMCs were isolated using Ficoll-Histopaque density gradient centrifugation and then cryopreserved in the vapor phase of liquid nitrogen. Purity and quantity of every magnetically sorted T cell population were checked by analytical flow cytometry. Genomic DNA was isolated from each sorted fraction and quantified by UV absorbance on a Nanodrop 2000c. Sequencing used memory CD8+ T cells from PBMCs. In the paper's terms, the cell subset or site label means: CD45RO+ cells pooled with CCR7-negative TemRA cells. This TCR derives from a man aged 18 to 30 in good health. Some clones in this sample may be carry-over from other donors' samples.

The CDR3 corresponds to CASRYAGELFF. The bases read TGTGCCAGCAGGTACGCCGGGGAGCTGTTTTTT. The rearrangement joined TRBV6-1 to TRBJ2-2, with no reliable assignment of the D segment. V is cut by 6 bases and J by 6 bases, and the space between the germline ends is 5 bases. There are 11 amino acids in the CDR3, from cysteine to phenylalanine inclusive. Of the read, only the CDR3 DNA is kept; its 33 bases are in frame from base 1. Reading the germline V gene gives CDR1 MNHNS and CDR2 SASEGT.